This T cell receptor (beta chain) was found in a study of T cells in Graves' hyperthyroidism and ophthalmopathy. Background on the study: Sampling of peripheral blood happened at initial diagnosis, prior to any treatment.

The CDR3 extends over 15 amino acids. The V end was cut by 1 base, the J end by 1 base, with 8 bases between. Authors of the study amplified TCR beta CDR3 regions from RNA transcripts. First-round RT-PCR with HTBI primers amplified the TCR CDR3 region. Via MiXCR, TCRdb re-called the multiplex PCR reads, giving one row per CDR3 protein. The data contain roughly 180,000 distinct CDR3 sequences, 9.4% of them singletons. Overall study results and limits: Most thyroid clonotypes expanded above 0.001 appeared in blood too.

This clonotype was detected many times. Antigen unknown. The chain uses TRBV12-3 or TRBV12-4 and TRBJ1-5; perhaps TRBD1 as D (5 bases). This clonotype originated in a woman aged 18-30 years with Graves' hyperthyroidism that later progressed to Graves' ophthalmopathy. The sample consisted of blood. This CDR3 is CASSLGTLSNQPQHF. For the CDR3, the DNA is TGTGCCAGCAGTTTAGGGACACTGAGCAATCAGCCCCAGCATTTT.